This T cell receptor (beta chain) derives from a study of shared T cell receptors in the human thymus. Clones were sequenced by immunoSEQ multiplex PCR, and TCRdb holds only the in-frame ones, with some missing. The sample has over 450,000 clones, roughly 74% seen once. The data also belong to a second study, concerning human thymus T cells. That publication notes: Among the donors, all were healthy Finnish infants having corrective surgery for congenital heart defects. Corrective cardiac surgery supplied the resected thymus tissue. Among unrelated individuals, related research reported thymic repertoires that overlapped highly.

The receptor was derived from a boy younger than two with a congenital heart defect. Source material: thymocytes.

CDR3 protein: CASSRGTSDNEQFF. CDR3 DNA sequence: TGTGCCAGCAGCCGAGGTACTAGCGACAATGAGCAGTTCTTC. The J gene is TRBJ2-1, the V gene TRBV11-2; TRBD2 matches at 7 bases. The CDR3 is 14 amino acids. The germline CDR1 and CDR2 sequences are SGHAT and FQNNGV. V was pared by 5 bases and J by 5 bases, with 6 bases of the junction left unmatched.